The next 16 T cell receptor beta chains were all read from a single sample in a study of cytomegalovirus exposure and HLA in healthy donors. PCR involved 60 Vbeta and 13 Jbeta primers. TCRdb keeps only in-frame clones here, not all; method: immunoSEQ multiplex PCR. The sample includes 150,000 to 200,000 clones, about 85% seen only once; the top ten take around 3.9%. Sequences were obtained from PBMCs. These receptors were taken from a man aged 50-60 years in good health and CMV-seronegative.

The chain has TRBV9 and TRBJ2-5; perhaps TRBD1 as D (6 bases). The J call may be incorrect, as the DNA end agrees better with TRBJ2-7. The CDR3 is 14 residues long. CDR1 and CDR2 (germline): SGDLS, YYNGEE. The CDR3 protein is CASSPRDTFHEQYF. The CDR3 DNA reads as TGTGCCAGCAGCCCCAGGGACACGTTCCACGAGCAGTACTTC.

This clone was seen just once. The chain combines TRBV7-2 with TRBJ1-5, with TRBD1 as a possible D gene (5 bases). In germline, CDR1 is SGHTA, CDR2 FQGNSA. Trimming removed 4 bases from V and 4 bases from J, with 23 bases in between. The CDR3 has 18 residues. Here the CDR3 DNA reads TGTGCCAGCAGCTCCGTGGACGGGGGGAATCGGGCTAATCAGCCCCAGCATTTT. Its protein product is CASSSVDGGNRANQPQHF.

CDR3 sequence: CASSFGGGANVLTF. CDR3 sequence (DNA): TGTGCCAGCAGTTTCGGTGGTGGGGCCAACGTCCTGACTTTC. This chain connects TRBV6-5 to TRBJ2-6; D not certain. Per germline, CDR1 MNHEY and CDR2 SVGAGI. The CDR3 totals 14 residues. V was clipped by 4 bases and J by 3 bases, with 7 bases between them.

V usage is TRBV21-1 and J usage is TRBJ1-6; the table's D gene call, TRBD1, was not cross checked with the DNA. TRBV21-1 is marked as a pseudogene. The CDR3 spans 15 residues. DNA for the CDR3: TGTGCCAGCAGCAAGGGACAATCCCGAAATTCACCCCTCCACTTT. This translates into CASSKGQSRNSPLHF.

The V and J genes are TRBV9 and TRBJ2-5; D uncertain. The germline V gene has CDR1 SGDLS and CDR2 YYNGEE. This CDR3 is built from 14 residues. Trimming removed 0 bases at V and 1 base at J, with 7 bases between. As DNA, the CDR3 is TGTGCCAGCAGCGTAGCCGCAGGCCAAGAGACCCAGTACTTC. Amino acid sequence: CASSVAAGQETQYF.

The chain combines TRBV7-9 with TRBJ2-5; D gene uncertain. Trimming took 5 bases from V and 2 from J, leaving 9 bases between them. Germline V gene sequence: CDR1 SEHNR, CDR2 FQNEAQ (reference sequence). The CDR3 sequence is 13 residues long. CDR3 DNA sequence: TGTGCCAGCAGCCCCTCGGTGCAAGAGACCCAGTACTTC. It codes for CASSPSVQETQYF.

This chain links TRBV9 with TRBJ2-2; 10 bases are shared with TRBD2. This CDR3 comprises 17 residues. V shed 2 bases and J 1 base; nucleotides not matched to a gene: 5. Per germline, CDR1 SGDLS and CDR2 YYNGEE. CDR3 region: CASSVGTSDLNTGELFF. The CDR3 nucleotides read TGTGCCAGCAGCGTCGGGACTAGCGACTTGAACACCGGGGAGCTGTTTTTT.

The chain employs TRBV4-3 and TRBJ1-2; no definite D call. V was cut by 1 base and J by 2 bases, with 14 bases left in between. Germline assignment: CDR1 LGHNA and CDR2 YSLEER. The CDR3 is 16 amino acids. CDR3 sequence reads: CASSQVAGPGNYGYTF. The CDR3 nucleotides are TGCGCCAGCAGCCAAGTCGCCGGACCGGGGAACTATGGCTACACCTTC.

The chain recombines TRBV7-9 with TRBJ2-4, with a possible D match to TRBD1 (5 bases). Germline CDR1 reads SEHNR; CDR2 reads FQNEAQ (reference sequence). The V end was cut by 4 bases, the J end by 0 bases, with 7 bases between. The CDR3 runs to 14 residues. The CDR3 bases are TGTGCCAGCAGCTCTCAGGGAGCCAAAAACATTCAGTACTTC. As protein: CASSSQGAKNIQYF.

V is TRBV5-1 and J is TRBJ1-2; D not certain. This CDR3 has 17 amino acids. CDR1 and CDR2 (germline): SGHRS, YFSETQ. V lost 0 bases and J 8 bases, leaving 23 bases between the germline ends. CDR3 amino acids: CASSLGHQLTKTGGYTF. The CDR3 coding sequence is TGCGCCAGCAGCTTGGGACATCAACTGACGAAGACGGGGGGCTACACCTTC. The full variable domain, in which reference TRBV5-1 and TRBJ1-2 provide the parts outside the CDR3, is KAGVTQTPRYLIKTRGQQVTLSCSPISGHRSVSWYQQTPGQGLQFLFEYFSETQRNKGNFPGRFSGRQFSNSRSEMNVSTLELGDSALYLCASSLGHQLTKTGGYTFGSGTRLTVV.

This rearrangement joins TRBV12-5 to TRBJ2-1; 13 bases agree with TRBD2. V dropped 7 bases and J dropped 5; count of bases not matched to a gene: 8. Germline CDR1 is LGHNT and CDR2 is FRNRAP. The CDR3 has 16 residues. The CDR3 DNA reads as TGTGCTAGTGCCCAGGGACTAGCGGGACCCGACAATGAGCAGTTCTTC. The encoded protein is CASAQGLAGPDNEQFF.

For the CDR3, the DNA is TGTGCCAGCAGTGATCCGGTAGCCCCCTACGAGCAGTACTTC. Translating gives CASSDPVAPYEQYF. The chain recombines TRBV2 with TRBJ2-7, with unresolved D. Germline V gene lookup returns CDR1 SNHLY and CDR2 FYNNEI. The CDR3 is 14 amino acids. Trimming cost V 3 bases and J 2 bases, with 11 bases left between them.

The chain has TRBV10-1 and TRBJ2-2, with 7 nucleotides matching TRBD1. The ends lost 6 bases at V and 2 bases at J; junction bases unmatched: 9. CDR3 size: 16 residues. The germline gives CDR1 WNHNN, CDR2 SYGVQD (reference sequence). CDR3 region: CASSAHGTANTGELFF. The CDR3 DNA follows: TGCGCCAGCAGCGCTCACGGGACAGCAAACACCGGGGAGCTGTTTTTT.

In its sample, this clone was seen a few times. This chain uses TRBV29-1 with TRBJ2-5; possibly TRBD1 for D (5 bases). V lost 2 bases and J lost 5, with 21 bases in between. This CDR3 contains 16 residues. Looked up from germline, CDR1 is SQVTM and CDR2 is ANQGSEA. In nucleotides, the CDR3 is TGCAGCGTTGAAAGGTTAGGGCAGGGTTTAGGTGAGACCCAGTACTTC. It translates to CSVERLGQGLGETQYF.

The chain couples TRBV6-5 to TRBJ2-7; 9 nucleotides align to TRBD1. V lost 5 bases to trimming and J lost 7 bases; unmatched junction nucleotides: 6. Germline lookup yields CDR1 MNHEY and CDR2 SVGAGI. This CDR3 spans 13 amino acids. This CDR3 is CASSRDRDREQYF. The CDR3 DNA reads as TGTGCCAGCAGTCGGGACAGGGATAGAGAGCAGTACTTC.

In regard to this clone: Other DNA sequences within the sample encode an identical CDR3. The chain carries TRBV4-1 and TRBJ1-1, with unresolved D. The CDR3 covers 13 residues. Trimming removed 1 base at V and 0 bases at J, with 3 bases between. Per germline, CDR1 MGHRA and CDR2 YSYEKL. This CDR3 is CASSQAVNTEAFF. The CDR3 DNA is TGCGCCAGCAGCCAAGCGGTGAACACTGAAGCTTTCTTT.